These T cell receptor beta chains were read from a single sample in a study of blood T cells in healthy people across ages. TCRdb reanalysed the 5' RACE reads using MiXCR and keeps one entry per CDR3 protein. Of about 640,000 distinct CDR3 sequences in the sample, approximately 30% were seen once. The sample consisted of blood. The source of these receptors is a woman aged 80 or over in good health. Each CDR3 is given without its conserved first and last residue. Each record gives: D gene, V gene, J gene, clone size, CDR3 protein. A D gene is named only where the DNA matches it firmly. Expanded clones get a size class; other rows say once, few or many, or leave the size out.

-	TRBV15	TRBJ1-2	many	ATSRPDINFYGYT
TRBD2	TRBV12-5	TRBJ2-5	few	ASGLVRVAGEQETQY
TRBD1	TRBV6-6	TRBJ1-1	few	ASSPTRQGSIAF
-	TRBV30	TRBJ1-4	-	AWSVPWGNEKLF
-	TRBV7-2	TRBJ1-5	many	ASSLSLGSSNQPQH
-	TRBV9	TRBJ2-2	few	ASTPGGGTGELF
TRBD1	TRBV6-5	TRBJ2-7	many	ASSTPGQGRYEQY
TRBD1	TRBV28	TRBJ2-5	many	ASSTPGQGGETQY
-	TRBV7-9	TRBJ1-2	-	ASSLVTFHFPPYGYT
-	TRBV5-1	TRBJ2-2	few	ASSLKWGAQNTGELF
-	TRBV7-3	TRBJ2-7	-	ASSLNPAVTYEQY
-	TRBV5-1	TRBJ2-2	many	ASSLDGVTGELF
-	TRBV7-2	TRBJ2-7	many	ASSWDGAYEQY
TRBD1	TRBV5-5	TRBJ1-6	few	ASSGDRGLDSPLH
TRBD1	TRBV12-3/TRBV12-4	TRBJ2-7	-	ACSLGQGAYEQY
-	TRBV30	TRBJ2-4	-	AWSFPSTNIQY
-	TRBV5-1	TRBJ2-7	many	ASSLDGSLGEQY
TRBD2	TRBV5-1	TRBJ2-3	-	ASSYSGIGTDTQY
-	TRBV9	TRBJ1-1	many	ASSPPGRGPGTEAF
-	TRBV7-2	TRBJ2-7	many	ASSLDGWYEQY
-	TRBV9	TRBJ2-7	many	ASSPQQDAGYEQY
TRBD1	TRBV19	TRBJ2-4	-	ASSPGGTAKNIQY
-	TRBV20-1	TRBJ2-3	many	SAGGQPLHPDTQY